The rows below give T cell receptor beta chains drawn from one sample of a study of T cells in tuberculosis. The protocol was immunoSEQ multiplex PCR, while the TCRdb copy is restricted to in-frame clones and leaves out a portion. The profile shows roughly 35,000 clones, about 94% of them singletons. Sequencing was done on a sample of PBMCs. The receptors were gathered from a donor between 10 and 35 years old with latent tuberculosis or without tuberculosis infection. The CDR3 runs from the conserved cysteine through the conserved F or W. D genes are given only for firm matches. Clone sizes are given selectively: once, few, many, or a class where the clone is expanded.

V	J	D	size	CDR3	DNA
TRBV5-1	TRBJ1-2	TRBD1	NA	CASSLSTGNYGYTF	TGCGCCAGCAGCTTATCGACAGGGAACTATGGCTACACCTTC
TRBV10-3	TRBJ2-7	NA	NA	CAVDTGSNDEQYF	TGTGCCGTCGACACAGGGTCGAACGACGAGCAGTACTTC
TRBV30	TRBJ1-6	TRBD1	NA	CAWAIRTGGDSPLHF	TGTGCCTGGGCGATAAGGACAGGGGGTGATTCACCCCTCCACTTT
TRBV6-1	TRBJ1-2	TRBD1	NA	CASSVQGAAGYTF	TGTGCCAGCAGTGTACAGGGGGCAGCTGGCTACACCTTC
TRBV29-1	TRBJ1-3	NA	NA	CSVDGDSGNTIYF	TGCAGCGTTGACGGGGACTCTGGAAACACCATATATTTT
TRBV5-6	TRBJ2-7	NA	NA	CASSPWPSYEQYF	TGTGCCAGCAGCCCGTGGCCCTCCTACGAGCAGTACTTC
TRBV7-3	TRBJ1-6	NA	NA	CASRREGRNSPLHF	TGTGCCAGCAGAAGGGAGGGACGGAATTCACCCCTCCACTTT
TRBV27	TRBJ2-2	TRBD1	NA	CASGTGGTGELFF	TGTGCCAGCGGGACAGGGGGCACCGGGGAGCTGTTTTTT
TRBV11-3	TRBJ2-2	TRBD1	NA	CASSGTGSITGELFF	TGTGCCAGCAGCGGGACAGGGTCTATTACCGGGGAGCTGTTTTTT
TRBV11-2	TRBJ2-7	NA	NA	CASSPRFRGGRTYEQYF	TGTGCCAGCAGCCCGAGGTTTCGGGGAGGTCGGACCTACGAGCAGTACTTC
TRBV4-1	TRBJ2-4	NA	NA	CASSQEKGQGWDF	TGCGCCAGCAGCCAAGAGAAGGGGCAGGGTTGGGACTTC
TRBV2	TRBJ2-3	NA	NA	CASSSTGTNINPDTQYF	TGTGCCAGCAGTAGTACGGGGACAAATATAAACCCAGATACGCAGTATTTT
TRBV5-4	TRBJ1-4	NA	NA	CASSPTTQDEKLFF	TGTGCCAGCAGCCCGACAACCCAAGATGAAAAACTGTTTTTT
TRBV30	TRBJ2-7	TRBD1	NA	CAWSLTGERYEQYF	TGTGCCTGGAGTTTAACAGGGGAACGCTACGAGCAGTACTTC
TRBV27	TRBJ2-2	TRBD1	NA	CASSLPGQGNTGELFF	TGTGCCAGCAGCCTGCCGGGACAGGGGAACACCGGGGAGCTGTTTTTT
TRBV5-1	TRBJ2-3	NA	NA	CASSFETGTDTQYF	TGCGCCAGCAGCTTCGAGACTGGCACAGATACGCAGTATTTT
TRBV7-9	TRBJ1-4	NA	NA	CASSLWVGATNEKLFF	TGTGCCAGCAGCTTATGGGTGGGAGCAACTAATGAAAAACTGTTTTTT
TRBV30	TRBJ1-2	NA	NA	CAWKRPGDGGYTF	TGTGCCTGGAAACGACCGGGAGACGGTGGCTACACCTTC
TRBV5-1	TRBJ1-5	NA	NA	CASSPNPGDQPQHF	TGCGCCAGCAGCCCAAACCCCGGGGATCAGCCCCAGCATTTT
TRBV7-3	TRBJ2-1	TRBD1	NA	CASSLTGGYNEQFF	TGTGCCAGCAGCCTGACAGGGGGCTATAATGAGCAGTTCTTC
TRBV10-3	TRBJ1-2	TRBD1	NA	CAISSGGGLTDGYTF	TGTGCCATCAGCTCCGGAGGGGGCCTTACTGACGGCTACACCTTC
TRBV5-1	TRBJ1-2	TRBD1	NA	CASSLSDRGYGYTF	TGCGCCAGCAGCTTGTCAGACAGGGGCTATGGCTACACCTTC
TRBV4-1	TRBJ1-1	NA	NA	CASNQNPAGLNTEAFF	TGCGCCAGCAACCAAAACCCCGCAGGTCTGAACACTGAAGCTTTCTTT
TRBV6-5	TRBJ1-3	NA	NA	CASSYSIQISGNTIYF	TGTGCCAGCAGTTACTCGATACAGATCTCTGGAAACACCATATATTTT
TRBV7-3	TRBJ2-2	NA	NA	CASSKQDSGELFF	TGTGCCAGCAGCAAACAGGATTCCGGGGAGCTGTTTTTT
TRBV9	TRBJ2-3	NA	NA	CASSVGADTQYF	TGTGCCAGCAGCGTAGGGGCGGATACGCAGTATTTT
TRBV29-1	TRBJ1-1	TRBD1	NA	CSGLQGTEAFF	TGCAGCGGACTACAGGGGACTGAAGCTTTCTTT
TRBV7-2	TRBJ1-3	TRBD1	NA	CASSLRGGQGASRGNTIYF	TGTGCCAGCAGCTTACGAGGGGGACAGGGGGCGTCTAGGGGAAACACCATATATTTT
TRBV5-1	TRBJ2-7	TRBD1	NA	CASSLASGGEVYEQYF	TGCGCCAGCAGCTTGGCGTCAGGGGGCGAGGTCTACGAGCAGTACTTC
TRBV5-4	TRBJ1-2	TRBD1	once	CASSLRGRGRSGYTF	TGTGCCAGCAGTCTCAGAGGCAGGGGGCGAAGTGGCTACACCTTC
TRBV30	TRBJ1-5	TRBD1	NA	CACGTGYSNQPQHF	TGTGCCTGTGGGACAGGTTATAGCAATCAGCCCCAGCATTTT
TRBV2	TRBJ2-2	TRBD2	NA	CASKPRGANTGELFF	TGTGCCAGCAAACCGCGGGGGGCCAACACCGGGGAGCTGTTTTTT
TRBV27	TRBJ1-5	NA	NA	CASSWGLNQPQHF	TGTGCCAGCAGTTGGGGGCTCAATCAGCCCCAGCATTTT
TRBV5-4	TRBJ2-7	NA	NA	CASSPRIRTADEQYF	TGTGCCAGCAGCCCCAGGATACGAACAGCGGACGAGCAGTACTTC
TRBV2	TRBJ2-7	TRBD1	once	CASRQGASYEQYF	TGTGCCAGTCGACAGGGGGCCTCCTACGAGCAGTACTTC
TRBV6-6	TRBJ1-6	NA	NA	CATSRTRGYSPLHF	TGTGCCACCTCTAGGACCCGGGGGTATTCACCCCTCCACTTT
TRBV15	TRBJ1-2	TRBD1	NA	CATSRDRPGGPFGGYTF	TGTGCCACCAGCAGAGATCGACCAGGGGGCCCGTTTGGAGGCTACACCTTC
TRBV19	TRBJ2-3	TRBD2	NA	CASSTRLAGTKDTQYF	TGTGCCAGTAGTACCCGACTAGCGGGGACAAAAGATACGCAGTATTTT
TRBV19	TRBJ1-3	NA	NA	CASSIDNSGNTIYF	TGTGCCAGTAGTATCGACAACTCTGGAAACACCATATATTTT
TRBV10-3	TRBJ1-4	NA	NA	CAIRSAGATNEKLFF	TGTGCCATCAGGAGCGCAGGGGCGACTAATGAAAAACTGTTTTTT
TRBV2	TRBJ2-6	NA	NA	CASSERGYPGANVLTF	TGTGCCAGCAGTGAAAGGGGGTATCCTGGGGCCAACGTCCTGACTTTC
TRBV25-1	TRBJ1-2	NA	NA	CASSVGLGDGYTF	TGTGCCAGCAGTGTGGGACTTGGGGATGGCTACACCTTC
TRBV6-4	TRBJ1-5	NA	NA	CASSLDMGQPQHF	TGTGCCAGCAGCCTGGACATGGGTCAGCCCCAGCATTTT
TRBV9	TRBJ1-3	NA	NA	CASSGIGGAGNTIYF	TGTGCCAGCAGCGGAATAGGGGGAGCTGGAAACACCATATATTTT
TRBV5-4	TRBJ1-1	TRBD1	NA	CASSRGGTELTEAFF	TGTGCCAGCAGCCGAGGGGGGACAGAACTCACTGAAGCTTTCTTT
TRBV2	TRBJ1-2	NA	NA	CASSETAPGSLAYTF	TGTGCCAGCAGTGAAACCGCACCGGGTTCCTTAGCCTACACCTTC
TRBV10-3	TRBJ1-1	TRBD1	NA	CATQGTARNTEAFF	TGTGCCACCCAAGGGACAGCCAGAAACACTGAAGCTTTCTTT
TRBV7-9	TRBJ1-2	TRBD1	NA	CASSLGAGGHYGYTF	TGTGCCAGCAGCTTAGGGGCAGGGGGACACTATGGCTACACCTTC
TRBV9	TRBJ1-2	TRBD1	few	CASSVAGTGGYGYTF	TGTGCCAGCAGCGTAGCTGGGACAGGGGGCTATGGCTACACCTTC
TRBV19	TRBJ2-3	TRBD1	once	CASSPSGQGTDTQYF	TGTGCCAGTAGCCCTTCGGGACAGGGCACAGATACGCAGTATTTT
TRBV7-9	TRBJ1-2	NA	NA	CASSSTALMVRF	TGTGCCAGCAGCTCGACTGCCCTGATGGTCCGCTTC
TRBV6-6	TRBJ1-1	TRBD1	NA	CASSYSTGQGNTEAFF	TGTGCCAGCAGTTACTCGACGGGACAGGGTAACACTGAAGCTTTCTTT
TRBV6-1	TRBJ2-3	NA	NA	CASSYNRNTQYF	TGTGCCAGCAGTTATAACAGGAATACGCAGTATTTT
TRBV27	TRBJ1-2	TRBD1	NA	CASSLSTGSLYGYTF	TGTGCCAGCAGTTTGTCGACAGGGTCCCTCTATGGCTACACCTTC